This T cell receptor (beta chain) emerged from a study of identical twins. This clonotype was detected only a few times. The target antigen is unknown. The V gene lost 5 bases and the J gene lost 4 bases, with 15 bases spanning the gap. The CDR3 is 14 residues long. Per the germline V gene, CDR1 is SGHTA and CDR2 is FQGTGA. General study results and limits: Beta out-of-frame twin sharing showed a weaker excess. In cord blood, abundant beta clonotypes had fewer insertions; memory showed no trend.

Template switching added a universal primer site, and cDNA bore unique molecular identifiers. TCRdb itself ran the 5' RACE reads through MiXCR, one entry per CDR3 protein. The sample contains 450,000 to 650,000 distinct CDR3 sequences, over 8.5% of which appear only once. These records were also assigned to another study, of yellow fever vaccine responses in identical twins.

The sample comprised PBMCs. The origin of this receptor is a young woman in good health. J is TRBJ2-7 and V is TRBV7-3, with unresolved D. CDR3 region: CASSPSSGAYEQYF. CDR3 nucleotides: TGTGCCAGCAGCCCCTCATCCGGAGCATACGAGCAGTACTTC.